This record looks at one T cell receptor (beta chain) sequence and its context. Its antigen is as yet unknown. CDR1 and CDR2 (germline): MNHEY, SVGAGI. The CDR3 loop spans 15 amino acids. Trimming removed 6 bases from V and 5 bases from J; junction bases left unmatched: 12. This entry is derived from a study of blood T cells in healthy people across ages. General study points: Unknown CMV status may confound age-related changes in expanded clones. A strong correlation was found between TCR beta diversity and the percentage of naive T cells. Age brought a roughly linear fall in TCR beta diversity measured per million T cells. Comparison with aged donors showed that long-lived donors had more naive CD4+ cells and higher diversity.

It was with a sample-barcoded 5' primer and a J-beta primer mix that a second PCR of roughly 7 to 12 cycles was run. TCRdb itself ran the 5' RACE reads through MiXCR, one entry per CDR3 protein. The profile shows approximately 830,000 distinct CDR3 sequences, approximately 65% of them singletons. Specimen: blood. The chain is built from TRBV6-5 and TRBJ2-5; 7 bases map to TRBD1. The clonotype originates from a man aged 25 to 45 in good health. CDR3 nucleotides: TGTGCCAGCAGAAACCGGGACAGTTTTAGGGAGACCCAGTACTTC. It yields the protein CASRNRDSFRETQYF.